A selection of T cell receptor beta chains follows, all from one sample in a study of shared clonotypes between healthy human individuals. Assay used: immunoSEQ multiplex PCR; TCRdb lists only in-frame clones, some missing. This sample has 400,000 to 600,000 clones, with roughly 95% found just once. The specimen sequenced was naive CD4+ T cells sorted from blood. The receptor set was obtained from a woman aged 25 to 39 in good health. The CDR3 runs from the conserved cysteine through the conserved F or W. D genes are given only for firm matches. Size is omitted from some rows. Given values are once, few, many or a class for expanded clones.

CDR3: CASSIDGNIQYF
DNA: TGTGCCAGCAGTATCGACGGAAACATTCAGTACTTC
D: NA
J: TRBJ2-4
V: TRBV28
size: NA

CDR3: CASKTGGTGELFF
DNA: TGTGCCAGCAAAACAGGGGGCACCGGGGAGCTGTTTTTT
D: TRBD1
J: TRBJ2-2
V: TRBV28
size: NA

CDR3: CASSGLAAFNEQFF
DNA: TGTGCCAGCAGTGGACTAGCGGCGTTCAATGAGCAGTTCTTC
D: TRBD2
J: TRBJ2-1
V: TRBV7-9
size: NA

CDR3: CASSLLQGYEQYF
DNA: TGTGCCAGCAGTTTATTACAGGGTTACGAGCAGTACTTC
D: NA
J: TRBJ2-7
V: TRBV28
size: NA

CDR3: CASSPLEGRGSGYTF
DNA: TGCGCCAGCAGCCCATTGGAGGGCAGGGGGTCTGGCTACACCTTC
D: TRBD1
J: TRBJ1-2
V: TRBV5-1
size: NA

CDR3: CASSGGQWSKKLFF
DNA: TGTGCCAGCAGTGGAGGACAGTGGTCAAAAAAACTGTTTTTT
D: NA
J: TRBJ1-4
V: TRBV28
size: NA

CDR3: CASSLAQGKAFF
DNA: TGTGCCAGCAGCTTAGCGCAGGGAAAAGCTTTCTTT
D: NA
J: TRBJ1-1
V: TRBV7-8
size: NA

CDR3: CSVEDEVGLFPLRDTQYF
DNA: TGCAGCGTTGAGGACGAAGTCGGACTATTCCCCCTTAGGGATACGCAGTATTTT
D: NA
J: TRBJ2-3
V: TRBV29-1
size: NA

CDR3: CASSPGAQDEKLFF
DNA: TGTGCCAGCAGCCCAGGTGCCCAAGACGAAAAACTGTTTTTT
D: NA
J: TRBJ1-4
V: TRBV5-4
size: NA

CDR3: CASSETGPDFLFGYTF
DNA: TGTGCCAGCAGTGAAACCGGGCCAGACTTTCTGTTTGGCTACACCTTC
D: NA
J: TRBJ1-2
V: TRBV2
size: NA

CDR3: CASSSYPQRGTQYF
DNA: TGTGCCAGCAGCTCGTACCCACAGCGGGGGACCCAGTACTTC
D: TRBD2
J: TRBJ2-5
V: TRBV11-2
size: NA

CDR3: CASSFGPGQGTDTQYF
DNA: TGTGCCAGCAGCTTCGGACCGGGACAGGGTACAGATACGCAGTATTTT
D: TRBD1
J: TRBJ2-3
V: TRBV7-6
size: once

CDR3: CSACRNSGDEQFF
DNA: TGCAGCGCTTGCCGAAATTCGGGGGATGAGCAGTTCTTC
D: NA
J: TRBJ2-1
V: TRBV29-1
size: NA

CDR3: CASSVDRRSGANVLTF
DNA: TGTGCCAGCAGTGTAGACAGACGCTCTGGGGCCAACGTCCTGACTTTC
D: NA
J: TRBJ2-6
V: TRBV25-1
size: NA

CDR3: CASRPALGTEQFF
DNA: TGTGCCAGCAGGCCCGCCCTAGGTACTGAGCAGTTCTTC
D: NA
J: TRBJ2-1
V: TRBV28
size: NA